Listed below are T cell receptor beta chains from one sample, sequenced in a study of blood T cell repertoires in COVID-19. Here immunoSEQ multiplex PCR was the method, and the copy in TCRdb shows in-frame clones only, minus some. The repertoire holds hundreds of thousands of clones, 70% to 90% seen once, with about 4.8% in the top ten. What was sequenced was peripheral blood. The origin of the receptors is a man aged 50 to 60 with acute or convalescent COVID-19. The CDR3 runs from the conserved cysteine through the conserved F or W. The order of the fields is D gene, J gene, V gene, clone size, CDR3 protein, CDR3 DNA. The D gene is left open where the match is weak. Not every row has a clone size; where given, it reads once, few, many or a size class.

d_call: TRBD1; j_call: TRBJ1-3; v_call: TRBV27; clone_size: -; cdr3_aa: CASSSRTGFKTPGDTIYF; cdr3_nt: TGTGCCAGCAGCTCCCGGACAGGGTTCAAGACACCAGGGGACACCATATATTTT
d_call: TRBD1; j_call: TRBJ2-5; v_call: TRBV5-1; clone_size: -; cdr3_aa: CASNPGGGLETQYF; cdr3_nt: TGCGCCAGCAACCCAGGGGGCGGTTTAGAGACCCAGTACTTC
d_call: -; j_call: TRBJ2-5; v_call: TRBV6-5; clone_size: -; cdr3_aa: CASTRPGVGETQYF; cdr3_nt: TGTGCCAGCACCCGCCCCGGGGTGGGAGAGACCCAGTACTTC
d_call: -; j_call: TRBJ2-7; v_call: TRBV5-5; clone_size: once; cdr3_aa: CASSGQRWEQYF; cdr3_nt: TGTGCCAGCAGCGGACAAAGGTGGGAGCAGTACTTC
d_call: -; j_call: TRBJ1-1; v_call: TRBV28; clone_size: -; cdr3_aa: CASSFSEGNAFF; cdr3_nt: TGTGCCAGCAGTTTTTCCGAGGGTAACGCTTTCTTT
d_call: TRBD1; j_call: TRBJ1-4; v_call: TRBV18; clone_size: -; cdr3_aa: CASSPGQGGEKLFF; cdr3_nt: TGTGCCAGCTCACCAGGACAGGGAGGAGAAAAACTGTTTTTT
d_call: -; j_call: TRBJ1-1; v_call: TRBV5-6; clone_size: -; cdr3_aa: CASSYARDTEAFF; cdr3_nt: TGTGCCAGCAGCTACGCCAGGGACACTGAAGCTTTCTTT
d_call: -; j_call: TRBJ1-1; v_call: TRBV5-1; clone_size: -; cdr3_aa: CASSLGDLPNTEAFF; cdr3_nt: TGCGCCAGCAGCTTGGGGGACTTACCGAACACTGAAGCTTTCTTT
d_call: -; j_call: TRBJ1-5; v_call: TRBV19; clone_size: -; cdr3_aa: CASSAAGEVSYSNQPQHF; cdr3_nt: TGTGCCAGTAGTGCTGCAGGGGAAGTCAGCTATAGCAATCAGCCCCAGCATTTT
d_call: -; j_call: TRBJ1-5; v_call: TRBV2; clone_size: -; cdr3_aa: CASSEERSPNQPQHF; cdr3_nt: TGTGCCAGCAGTGAAGAGAGGTCTCCCAATCAGCCCCAGCATTTT
d_call: -; j_call: TRBJ1-6; v_call: TRBV6-5; clone_size: -; cdr3_aa: CASRTGTADSPLHF; cdr3_nt: TGTGCCAGCAGAACCGGGACTGCCGATTCACCCCTCCACTTT
d_call: -; j_call: TRBJ2-7; v_call: TRBV2; clone_size: -; cdr3_aa: CASSTYRVEQYF; cdr3_nt: TGTGCCAGCAGTACGTACAGGGTTGAGCAGTACTTC
d_call: TRBD1; j_call: TRBJ1-5; v_call: TRBV19; clone_size: -; cdr3_aa: CASKTGGRNQPQHF; cdr3_nt: TGTGCCAGTAAAACAGGGGGAAGGAATCAGCCCCAGCATTTT
d_call: -; j_call: TRBJ1-1; v_call: TRBV2; clone_size: -; cdr3_aa: CASSSQPEPTEAFF; cdr3_nt: TGTGCCAGCAGCTCCCAGCCGGAGCCCACTGAAGCTTTCTTT
d_call: -; j_call: TRBJ2-7; v_call: TRBV3-1/TRBV3-2; clone_size: -; cdr3_aa: CASSLGARAYEQYF; cdr3_nt: TGTGCCAGTTCGCTAGGGGCTAGGGCCTACGAGCAGTACTTC
d_call: -; j_call: TRBJ1-1; v_call: TRBV6-5; clone_size: once; cdr3_aa: CASRAGVNTEAFF; cdr3_nt: TGTGCCAGCAGGGCCGGAGTGAACACTGAAGCTTTCTTT
d_call: TRBD1; j_call: TRBJ1-1; v_call: TRBV5-1; clone_size: once; cdr3_aa: CASNSVRDRGLETEAFF; cdr3_nt: TGCGCCAGCAACTCCGTCCGGGACAGGGGGCTTGAGACTGAAGCTTTCTTT
d_call: -; j_call: TRBJ1-5; v_call: TRBV6-6; clone_size: -; cdr3_aa: CASSYMGEGGQPQHF; cdr3_nt: TGTGCCAGCAGTTACATGGGGGAAGGGGGTCAGCCCCAGCATTTT
d_call: -; j_call: TRBJ2-5; v_call: TRBV11-3; clone_size: once; cdr3_aa: CASSQAGQETQYF; cdr3_nt: TGTGCCAGCAGCCAAGCCGGCCAAGAGACCCAGTACTTC
d_call: TRBD2; j_call: TRBJ2-3; v_call: TRBV2; clone_size: -; cdr3_aa: CASSRAGGTDTQYF; cdr3_nt: TGTGCCAGCAGTAGGGCGGGGGGCACAGATACGCAGTATTTT
d_call: -; j_call: TRBJ2-1; v_call: TRBV10-3; clone_size: -; cdr3_aa: CAIRRGDNEQFF; cdr3_nt: TGTGCCATCAGGAGAGGCGACAATGAGCAGTTCTTC
d_call: -; j_call: TRBJ1-1; v_call: TRBV2; clone_size: -; cdr3_aa: CASRAGWEAFF; cdr3_nt: TGTGCCAGCAGGGCAGGGTGGGAAGCTTTCTTT
d_call: TRBD2; j_call: TRBJ2-5; v_call: TRBV9; clone_size: -; cdr3_aa: CASSVGSGAFQETQYF; cdr3_nt: TGTGCCAGCAGCGTAGGTAGCGGGGCCTTCCAAGAGACCCAGTACTTC
d_call: -; j_call: TRBJ1-2; v_call: TRBV25-1; clone_size: -; cdr3_aa: CASSVAGSMDGYTF; cdr3_nt: TGTGCCAGCAGTGTCGCAGGGTCGATGGATGGCTACACCTTC
d_call: -; j_call: TRBJ1-4; v_call: TRBV18; clone_size: -; cdr3_aa: CASSPESTNEKLFF; cdr3_nt: TGTGCCAGCTCGCCTGAGTCAACTAATGAAAAACTGTTTTTT
d_call: TRBD1; j_call: TRBJ1-2; v_call: TRBV27; clone_size: once; cdr3_aa: CASSSADRGYYGYTF; cdr3_nt: TGTGCCAGCAGCTCCGCGGACAGGGGCTATTATGGCTACACCTTC
d_call: -; j_call: TRBJ1-2; v_call: TRBV5-4; clone_size: -; cdr3_aa: CASSVGGSYGYTF; cdr3_nt: TGTGCCAGCAGCGTCGGGGGAAGCTATGGCTACACCTTC
d_call: TRBD1; j_call: TRBJ1-6; v_call: TRBV25-1; clone_size: -; cdr3_aa: CASSARQGGYSPLHF; cdr3_nt: TGTGCCAGCAGTGCACGACAGGGTGGTTATTCACCCCTCCACTTT
d_call: -; j_call: TRBJ1-6; v_call: TRBV7-9; clone_size: once; cdr3_aa: CASSSPGGEGNSPLHF; cdr3_nt: TGTGCCAGCAGCTCCCCAGGAGGGGAAGGTAATTCACCCCTCCACTTT
d_call: TRBD1; j_call: TRBJ1-5; v_call: TRBV30; clone_size: -; cdr3_aa: CAWSRQGNQPQHF; cdr3_nt: TGTGCCTGGAGCAGACAGGGAAATCAGCCCCAGCATTTT
d_call: TRBD1; j_call: TRBJ1-2; v_call: TRBV6-1; clone_size: -; cdr3_aa: CASSETGGPIYGYTF; cdr3_nt: TGTGCCAGCAGTGAGACAGGGGGCCCGATCTATGGCTACACCTTC
d_call: -; j_call: TRBJ1-1; v_call: TRBV6-5; clone_size: -; cdr3_aa: CASRLTGNTEAFF; cdr3_nt: TGTGCCAGCAGATTGACAGGGAACACTGAAGCTTTCTTT
d_call: TRBD1; j_call: TRBJ1-2; v_call: TRBV18; clone_size: -; cdr3_aa: CASSPRGGAGGYTF; cdr3_nt: TGTGCCAGCTCACCAAGAGGGGGCGCGGGTGGCTACACCTTC
d_call: TRBD1; j_call: TRBJ2-3; v_call: TRBV19; clone_size: -; cdr3_aa: CASSPWTGPTDTQYF; cdr3_nt: TGTGCCAGTAGTCCATGGACAGGACCCACAGATACGCAGTATTTT
d_call: -; j_call: TRBJ1-4; v_call: TRBV5-1; clone_size: -; cdr3_aa: CASSLGTSEKLFF; cdr3_nt: TGCGCCAGCAGCTTGGGGACAAGTGAAAAACTGTTTTTT
d_call: -; j_call: TRBJ1-5; v_call: TRBV3-1/TRBV3-2; clone_size: -; cdr3_aa: CASSQGRNRINQPQHF; cdr3_nt: TGTGCCAGCAGCCAAGGAAGGAACAGAATAAATCAGCCCCAGCATTTT
d_call: TRBD1; j_call: TRBJ2-7; v_call: TRBV9; clone_size: -; cdr3_aa: CASSPRGQVDTYEQYF; cdr3_nt: TGTGCCAGCAGCCCCCGCGGACAGGTAGATACCTACGAGCAGTACTTC
d_call: TRBD2; j_call: TRBJ2-7; v_call: TRBV11-2; clone_size: -; cdr3_aa: CASSLRGAGASGTYEQYF; cdr3_nt: TGTGCCAGCAGCCTCCGGGGAGCGGGGGCCTCTGGAACCTACGAGCAGTACTTC
d_call: -; j_call: TRBJ1-1; v_call: TRBV9; clone_size: -; cdr3_aa: CASSVGSSGLMNTEAFF; cdr3_nt: TGTGCCAGCAGCGTAGGGTCGTCAGGCCTAATGAACACTGAAGCTTTCTTT
d_call: -; j_call: TRBJ1-6; v_call: TRBV7-9; clone_size: -; cdr3_aa: CASSSSQANNSPLHF; cdr3_nt: TGTGCCAGCAGCTCAAGTCAGGCGAATAATTCACCCCTCCACTTT
d_call: TRBD1; j_call: TRBJ1-4; v_call: TRBV3-1/TRBV3-2; clone_size: -; cdr3_aa: CASSQVLGQGADKLFF; cdr3_nt: TGTGCCAGCAGCCAAGTTTTGGGACAGGGGGCAGATAAACTGTTTTTT
d_call: TRBD1; j_call: TRBJ2-7; v_call: TRBV7-9; clone_size: -; cdr3_aa: CASSLGQGVPYEQYF; cdr3_nt: TGTGCCAGCAGCCTGGGACAGGGAGTGCCCTACGAGCAGTACTTC
d_call: -; j_call: TRBJ2-2; v_call: TRBV7-7; clone_size: -; cdr3_aa: CASSPVTGNTGELFF; cdr3_nt: TGTGCCAGCAGCCCCGTTACAGGGAACACCGGGGAGCTGTTTTTT
d_call: -; j_call: TRBJ2-3; v_call: TRBV7-9; clone_size: once; cdr3_aa: CASSFGQPSTDTQYF; cdr3_nt: TGTGCCAGCAGCTTCGGACAGCCTAGCACAGATACGCAGTATTTT
d_call: -; j_call: TRBJ2-7; v_call: TRBV5-1; clone_size: -; cdr3_aa: CASSGGGTYEQYF; cdr3_nt: TGCGCCAGCAGTGGCGGGGGCACCTACGAGCAGTACTTC
d_call: -; j_call: TRBJ1-1; v_call: TRBV10-3; clone_size: -; cdr3_aa: CARRQEMNTEAFF; cdr3_nt: TGTGCCAGGAGACAGGAGATGAACACTGAAGCTTTCTTT
d_call: -; j_call: TRBJ1-3; v_call: TRBV2; clone_size: once; cdr3_aa: CASSQEPRWGNTIYF; cdr3_nt: TGTGCCAGCAGCCAGGAACCAAGGTGGGGAAACACCATATATTTT
d_call: TRBD1; j_call: TRBJ2-7; v_call: TRBV4-1; clone_size: -; cdr3_aa: CASSQGTGPYEQYF; cdr3_nt: TGCGCCAGCAGCCAGGGGACAGGGCCCTACGAGCAGTACTTC
d_call: -; j_call: TRBJ1-6; v_call: TRBV27; clone_size: -; cdr3_aa: CASSYVGDSYNSPLHF; cdr3_nt: TGTGCCAGCAGTTACGTCGGAGACTCCTATAATTCACCCCTCCACTTT
d_call: TRBD2; j_call: TRBJ2-3; v_call: TRBV19; clone_size: -; cdr3_aa: CASSIGSGGTDTQYF; cdr3_nt: TGTGCCAGTAGTATAGGTAGCGGGGGCACAGATACGCAGTATTTT
d_call: -; j_call: TRBJ2-3; v_call: TRBV12-5; clone_size: once; cdr3_aa: CASGQTPDTQYF; cdr3_nt: TGTGCTAGTGGCCAGACTCCCGATACGCAGTATTTT